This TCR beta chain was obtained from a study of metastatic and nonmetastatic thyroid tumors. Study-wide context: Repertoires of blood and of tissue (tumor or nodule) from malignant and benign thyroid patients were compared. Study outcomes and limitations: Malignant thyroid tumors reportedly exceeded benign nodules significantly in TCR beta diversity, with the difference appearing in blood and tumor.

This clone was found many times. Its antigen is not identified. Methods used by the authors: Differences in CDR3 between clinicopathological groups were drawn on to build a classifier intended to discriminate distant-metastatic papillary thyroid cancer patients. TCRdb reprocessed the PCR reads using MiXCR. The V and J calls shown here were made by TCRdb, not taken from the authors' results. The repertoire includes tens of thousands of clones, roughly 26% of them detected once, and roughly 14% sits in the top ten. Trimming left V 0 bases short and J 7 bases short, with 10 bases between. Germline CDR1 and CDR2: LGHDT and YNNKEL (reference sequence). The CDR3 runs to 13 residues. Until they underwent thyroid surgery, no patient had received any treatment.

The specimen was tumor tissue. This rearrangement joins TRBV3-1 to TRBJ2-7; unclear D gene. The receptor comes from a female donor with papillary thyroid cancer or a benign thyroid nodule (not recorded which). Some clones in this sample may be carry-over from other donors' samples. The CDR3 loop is CASSQDPVREQYF. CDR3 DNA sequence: TGTGCCAGCAGCCAAGATCCCGTAAGGGAGCAGTACTTC.